Listed below are T cell receptor beta chains from one sample, sequenced in a study of response to subunit inactivated influenza vaccine. Via MiXCR, TCRdb re-called the RT-PCR reads, giving one row per CDR3 protein. The sample has 250,000 to 350,000 distinct CDR3 sequences; about 20% are singletons. The sample consisted of PBMCs from blood, taken about 20 months after vaccination. The receptors stem from a man between 50 and 69 years old who received an inactivated influenza vaccine. The CDR3 runs from the conserved cysteine through the conserved F or W. Each record gives: D gene, V gene, CDR3 length, J gene, clone size, CDR3 protein, CDR3 DNA. The D gene is left open where the match is weak. The listing skips clone size in some rows; elsewhere it reads once, few, many or a size class.

>NA|TRBV10-3|10|TRBJ1-5|many
CAFTRKPQHF
TGTGCCTTCACAAGGAAGCCCCAGCATTTT
>NA|TRBV6-1|15|TRBJ1-5|few
CASSLRVGSNQPQHF
TGTGCCAGCAGCCTCAGGGTGGGAAGCAATCAGCCCCAGCATTTT
>NA|TRBV12-3/TRBV12-4|15|TRBJ2-5|NA
CASSLGGVFQETQYF
TGTGCCAGCAGTTTAGGGGGGGTCTTCCAAGAGACCCAGTACTTC
>TRBD1|TRBV20-1|13|TRBJ1-1|few
CSAQTGANTEAFF
TGCAGTGCCCAGACAGGGGCGAACACTGAAGCTTTCTTT
>NA|TRBV5-1|14|TRBJ1-6|many
CASSLDGAGSPLHF
TGCGCCAGCAGCTTGGACGGTGCCGGGTCACCCCTCCACTTT
>TRBD1|TRBV2|13|TRBJ1-1|NA
CASSTGVSTEAFF
TGTGCCAGCAGCACAGGGGTGAGCACTGAAGCTTTCTTT
>NA|TRBV28|14|TRBJ1-1|NA
CASSLVRRNTEAFF
TGTGCCAGCAGTTTAGTCAGGAGGAACACTGAAGCTTTCTTT
>NA|TRBV5-5|14|TRBJ1-3|few
CASSSPGPGNTIYF
TGTGCCAGCAGCTCTCCGGGCCCTGGAAACACCATATATTTT
>NA|TRBV7-9|14|TRBJ2-7|NA
CASSLGRASYEQYF
TGTGCCAGCAGCTTAGGCCGGGCGTCCTACGAGCAGTACTTC
>TRBD2|TRBV12-3/TRBV12-4|15|TRBJ2-2|NA
CASRLREANTGELFF
TGTGCCAGCAGATTACGGGAGGCGAACACCGGGGAGCTGTTTTTT
>NA|TRBV20-1|16|TRBJ1-1|NA
CSARDLRRTTVPKAFF
TGCAGTGCTAGAGATCTCCGGAGAACAACCGTACCGAAAGCTTTCTTT
>NA|TRBV7-2|14|TRBJ1-4|NA
CASSLAGYNEKLFF
TGTGCCAGCAGCTTAGCTGGGTATAATGAAAAACTGTTTTTT
>NA|TRBV7-9|14|TRBJ2-1|NA
CASSSGGPPNEQFF
TGTGCCAGCAGCTCCGGGGGGCCCCCCAATGAGCAGTTCTTC
>NA|TRBV27|13|TRBJ1-6|few
CASSLTHNSPLHF
TGTGCCAGCAGTCTCACTCATAATTCACCCCTCCACTTT
>TRBD1|TRBV4-1|14|TRBJ2-1|once
CASSPPAGGNEQFF
TGCGCCAGCAGCCCGCCCGCAGGGGGCAATGAGCAGTTCTTC
>NA|TRBV7-6|15|TRBJ1-5|NA
CASSSTNSGNQPQHF
TGTGCCAGCAGCTCCACAAACAGTGGCAATCAGCCCCAGCATTTT
>NA|TRBV5-1|19|TRBJ2-1|few
CASSSDKALSKISYNEQFF
TGCGCCAGCAGCTCTGATAAAGCCTTAAGTAAAATCTCCTACAATGAGCAGTTCTTC
>NA|TRBV6-2/TRBV6-3|12|TRBJ2-3|NA
CASRGVTDTQYF
TGTGCCAGCAGGGGGGTCACAGATACGCAGTATTTT
>NA|TRBV5-1|14|TRBJ2-7|NA
CASSFGPASYEQYF
TGCGCCAGCAGCTTCGGGCCCGCCTCCTACGAGCAGTACTTC
>NA|TRBV5-1|13|TRBJ1-2|NA
CASTGDGNFGYTF
TGCGCCAGCACCGGGGACGGAAACTTTGGCTACACCTTC
>TRBD2|TRBV20-1|15|TRBJ2-1|NA
CSASRRGRVYNEQFF
TGCAGTGCTAGTCGCCGAGGGAGGGTCTACAATGAGCAGTTCTTC
>TRBD1|TRBV7-9|13|TRBJ1-2|few
CASSPPRGDGYTF
TGTGCCAGCAGCCCCCCCAGGGGGGATGGCTACACCTTC
>NA|TRBV20-1|14|TRBJ2-6|NA
CSAVGVIGANVLTF
TGCAGTGCCGTAGGGGTAATTGGGGCCAACGTCCTGACTTTC
>TRBD1|TRBV12-3/TRBV12-4|16|TRBJ1-2|many
CASSFNPGQGAYGYTF
TGTGCCAGCAGTTTCAACCCGGGACAGGGGGCCTATGGCTACACCTTC
>TRBD1|TRBV18|16|TRBJ1-1|few
CASSPATGGVNTEAFF
TGTGCCAGCTCACCGGCCACAGGGGGCGTGAACACTGAAGCTTTCTTT
>NA|TRBV20-1|16|TRBJ1-6|NA
CSARSRGQSYNSPLHF
TGCAGTGCTAGGAGCCGAGGACAGAGCTATAATTCACCCCTCCACTTT
>NA|TRBV5-1|14|TRBJ2-7|NA
CASSLGPGAGEQYF
TGCGCCAGCAGCTTGGGACCAGGTGCTGGCGAGCAGTACTTC
>NA|TRBV10-3|14|TRBJ2-2|few
CATNRGGNTGELFF
TGTGCCACCAACCGAGGGGGGAACACCGGGGAGCTGTTTTTT
>TRBD1|TRBV29-1|14|TRBJ1-2|many
CSVEDLGRGQGYTF
TGCAGCGTTGAAGATCTGGGCAGGGGGCAAGGCTACACCTTC
>TRBD2|TRBV12-3/TRBV12-4|13|TRBJ2-7|NA
CASRPAGAYEQYF
TGTGCCAGCAGACCTGCGGGGGCCTACGAGCAGTACTTC
>TRBD1|TRBV28|15|TRBJ1-2|few
CASSSSWGTGMGYTF
TGTGCCAGCAGTTCCTCGTGGGGGACAGGGATGGGCTACACCTTC
>NA|TRBV11-2|17|TRBJ2-3|few
CASSLEIDPLRTDTQYF
TGTGCCAGCAGCTTAGAGATAGACCCGCTGAGGACAGATACGCAGTATTTT
>NA|TRBV7-9|15|TRBJ2-1|NA
CASSSGISTYNEQFF
TGTGCCAGCAGTTCCGGGATTAGTACCTACAATGAGCAGTTCTTC
>NA|TRBV18|13|TRBJ1-1|NA
CASSRGQNTEAFF
TGTGCCAGCTCACGTGGGCAGAACACTGAAGCTTTCTTT
>TRBD1|TRBV5-1|14|TRBJ1-4|few
CASSWGTGREKLFF
TGCGCCAGCAGCTGGGGGACAGGACGAGAAAAACTGTTTTTT
>NA|TRBV20-1|14|TRBJ1-2|few
CSARKTRDDYGYTF
TGCAGTGCTAGAAAGACCAGGGACGACTATGGCTACACCTTC
>NA|TRBV4-3|15|TRBJ2-2|few
CASSQFYGNTGELFF
TGCGCCAGCAGCCAATTTTACGGAAACACCGGGGAGCTGTTTTTT
>NA|TRBV19|15|TRBJ1-1|NA
CASSIEVPLNTEAFF
TGTGCCAGTAGTATAGAGGTCCCCCTGAACACTGAAGCTTTCTTT
>NA|TRBV15|13|TRBJ1-4|many
CATSQGSDEKLFF
TGTGCCACCAGCCAGGGGTCGGACGAAAAACTGTTTTTT
>NA|TRBV29-1|15|TRBJ2-3|NA
CSVDGLLPQADTQYF
TGCAGCGTTGATGGTTTACTACCTCAGGCAGATACGCAGTATTTT
>NA|TRBV7-9|12|TRBJ2-7|few
CASSLDLGEQYF
TGTGCCAGCAGCTTAGATCTGGGCGAGCAGTACTTC
>TRBD1|TRBV27|14|TRBJ1-2|NA
CASRNPGTGYGYTF
TGTGCCAGCAGGAATCCCGGGACAGGGTATGGCTACACCTTC
>NA|TRBV25-1|16|TRBJ2-1|NA
CASSEMGTSFINEQFF
TGTGCCAGCAGTGAGATGGGAACCAGCTTCATTAATGAGCAGTTCTTC
>NA|TRBV24-1|13|TRBJ2-2|many
CATSAWETGELFF
TGTGCCACCAGTGCCTGGGAAACCGGGGAGCTGTTTTTT
>TRBD1|TRBV7-9|15|TRBJ1-5|NA
CASSFGTGVGQPQHF
TGTGCCAGCAGCTTCGGCACAGGGGTGGGTCAGCCCCAGCATTTT
>NA|TRBV29-1|12|TRBJ1-2|NA
CSVSPGDYGYTF
TGCAGCGTTTCTCCCGGGGACTATGGCTACACCTTC
>NA|TRBV19|12|TRBJ1-1|NA
CASTEGYTEAFF
TGTGCCAGTACTGAGGGCTACACTGAAGCTTTCTTT
>NA|TRBV7-6|13|TRBJ1-2|few
CASSLPGLFGYTF
TGTGCCAGCAGCCTCCCGGGACTTTTTGGCTACACCTTC
>NA|TRBV27|15|TRBJ1-3|few
CASSLARSSGNTIYF
TGTGCCAGCAGTTTAGCCAGGAGCTCTGGAAACACCATATATTTT
>TRBD2|TRBV6-1|17|TRBJ2-2|NA
CASSPNPGLASTGELFF
TGTGCCAGCAGTCCGAATCCGGGACTAGCGTCCACCGGGGAGCTGTTTTTT
>TRBD1|TRBV20-1|14|TRBJ1-5|NA
CSAMGQLSNQPQHF
TGCAGTGCGATGGGACAGCTTAGCAATCAGCCCCAGCATTTT
>TRBD1|TRBV5-1|13|TRBJ1-2|few
CASSGGTVPGYTF
TGCGCCAGCAGCGGAGGGACAGTTCCTGGCTACACCTTC
>NA|TRBV6-5|15|TRBJ1-1|many
CASSYSIKMNTEAFF
TGTGCCAGCAGTTACTCGATTAAGATGAACACTGAAGCTTTCTTT
>NA|TRBV12-3/TRBV12-4|13|TRBJ1-2|NA
CASSLALKRGWTF
TGTGCCAGCAGTTTAGCGCTTAAGAGGGGTTGGACCTTC
>TRBD1|TRBV20-1|16|TRBJ2-7|NA
CSARTLGQGQIYEQYF
TGCAGTGCTAGAACACTCGGACAGGGCCAAATCTACGAGCAGTACTTC
>TRBD1|TRBV7-2|15|TRBJ1-1|many
CASSLWTGRNTEAFF
TGTGCCAGCAGCTTGTGGACAGGGAGGAACACTGAAGCTTTCTTT
>TRBD1|TRBV6-1|18|TRBJ2-1|NA
CASRLRGTGGFIGYEQFF
TGTGCCAGCAGGCTCAGGGGGACAGGGGGCTTTATAGGGTATGAGCAGTTCTTC
>NA|TRBV5-1|13|TRBJ1-2|NA
CASSPARNYGYTF
TGCGCCAGCAGCCCCGCACGCAACTATGGCTACACCTTC